This TCR beta chain emerged from a study of graft-versus-host responses after intestinal transplantation. Whole-study context: Among the recipients, all got anti-thymocyte globulin induction and then tacrolimus and steroids for roughly three years.

Study findings and constraints: Peak levels of circulating GvH clones tracked with early post-transplant HvG declines. GvH clones occurred in recipient marrow; some first appeared in ileum or blood.

The V gene end was trimmed by 6 bases and the J gene end by 4 bases; junction bases not matched to a gene: 8. There are 15 residues in the CDR3. Germline V CDR1 and CDR2: MNHNY, SVGAGI (reference sequence). Data came from immunoSEQ multiplex PCR; TCRdb stores just in-frame clones and leaves some out. The data hold approximately 68,000 clones, with around 89% observed a single time. The table lists this clone with a count of one. What it binds is unknown. The sequencing here drew on unstimulated CD8+ T cells sorted from spleen or lymph node cells, taken before transplant. The chain employs TRBV6-6 and TRBJ1-3; 8 nucleotides agree with TRBD1. The clonotype comes from a human donor who was the organ donor for an intestinal transplant. The CDR3 region is CASRDDRGYGNTIYF. The DNA for the CDR3 is TGTGCCAGCAGAGATGACAGGGGTTACGGAAACACCATATATTTT.